This T cell receptor (beta chain) derives from a study of blood T cell repertoires in COVID-19. Across the study: Whether acute or convalescent, the COVID-19 samples came from the United States, Italy and Spain. Sources were T cells, B-cell-depleted T cells, or PBMCs; the material itself was cDNA or gDNA.

In the original analysis: Amplification of reference gene primers was used by the study to estimate nucleated cell counts. Measured with immunoSEQ multiplex PCR; TCRdb has only the in-frame clones, and not every one. That table supplies the V and J calls and clone size; D and trimming were determined from the DNA. The table has around 190,000 clones, about three quarters seen once. The CDR3 totals 11 residues. Germline V CDR1 and CDR2: MDHEN, SYDVKM. V was pared by 4 bases and J by 12 bases, with 10 bases between. The sequenced sample consisted of peripheral blood. The sequence was obtained from a woman aged 45-65 years with active or convalescent COVID-19. V gene TRBV28 combines with J gene TRBJ2-1; possibly TRBD1 for D (5 bases). The CDR3: CASSSSRGQFF. DNA for the CDR3: TGTGCCAGCAGTTCGTCAAGGGGGCAGTTCTTC.